This T cell receptor (beta chain) comes out of a study of blood T cell repertoires in COVID-19 (dated by TCRdb to 2018 to 2021). Regarding the study in general: Collaborator samples came from the United States, Italy and Spain and covered acute and convalescent phases of COVID-19. The prospective study material was composed of cDNA or gDNA derived from T cells, B-cell-depleted T cells, or PBMCs. Deeply sampled blood TCRbeta repertoires from subjects exposed to, actively infected with, or recovered from COVID-19 were included in the dataset. A freely available public database, intended as a resource for researchers studying the immune response to SARS-CoV-2, is where the repertoires were released. Samples came from the ongoing ImmuneRACE study (first 160 participants) plus 1,254 subjects from 6 global collaborators. Nearly every sample came with metadata listing a de-identified subject ID, COVID-19 status, age in years and sex. Where HLA class I and class II types were available, the types were taken from metadata supplied by the sample provider, not from assay-based typing.

Collaborating institutions collected whole blood in K2EDTA tubes following their own protocols. For TCRbeta analysis, collaborator samples were shipped as frozen whole blood, as isolated PBMCs, or as DNA extracted from either sample type. The CDR3 starts with the cysteine, ends with the phenylalanine, and has 14 residues. Only the CDR3 part of the read is kept: 42 bases, read in frame from the first base. The V end loses 1 base and the J end loses 7 bases, and a stretch of 13 bases separates them. The CDR1 and CDR2 encoded by the germline V gene (reference sequence) are LGHDT and YNNKEL. TCRbeta CDR3 regions were amplified from genomic DNA using the immunoSEQ Assay, a bias-controlled multiplex PCR. On the authors' methods: The number of nucleated cells in each sample was estimated from the amplification of reference gene primers within the assay. To quantify the absolute abundance of each unique TCRbeta CDR3 rearrangement, sequence reads were collapsed and filtered. For each sample, productive Simpson clonality was calculated as the square root of Simpson's diversity index over productive rearrangements. Not all clones reach the TCRdb copy of this immuneACCESS table, which keeps in-frame sequences only. Checked studies attribute under half of the gap to unresolved V genes and leave the rest unexplained. The D gene and trimming were derived from the DNA, and the V and J assignments and clone size from that table. Counted in this sample were around 140,000 clones; approximately 88% of them appeared once. Around 1.7% of the sample goes to the ten largest clones.

Overall study outcomes, separate from this receptor: The amount of clinical and demographic metadata varied by source and participant and was provided uncurated.

This clone was picked up one time. No cognate antigen has been identified for it. No much larger clone is present one base from it, and per-base qualities are unavailable. Source material: peripheral blood. The chain uses TRBV3-1 (or the pseudogene TRBV3-2) and TRBJ1-2, with a weak D call of TRBD1 (6 bases match). The clonotype was recovered from a woman between 50 and 59 years old with acute or convalescent COVID-19. Read as DNA, the sequence is TGTGCCAGCAGCCAAGTCCCTACAGGGTCTGGCTACACCTTC. This encodes CASSQVPTGSGYTF.